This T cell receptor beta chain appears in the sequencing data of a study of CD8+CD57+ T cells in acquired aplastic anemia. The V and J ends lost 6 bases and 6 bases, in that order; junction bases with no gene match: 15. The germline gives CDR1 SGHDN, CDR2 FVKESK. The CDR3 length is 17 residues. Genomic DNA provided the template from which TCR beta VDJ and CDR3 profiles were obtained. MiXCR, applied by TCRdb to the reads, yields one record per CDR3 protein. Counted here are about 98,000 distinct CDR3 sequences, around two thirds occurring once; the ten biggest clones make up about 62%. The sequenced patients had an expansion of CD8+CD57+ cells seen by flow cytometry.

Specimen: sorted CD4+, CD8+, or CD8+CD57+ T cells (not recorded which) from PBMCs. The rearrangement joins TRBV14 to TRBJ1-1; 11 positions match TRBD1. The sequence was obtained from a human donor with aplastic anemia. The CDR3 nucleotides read TGTGCCAGCAGTCCCCGGGACAGGGGGGAGGCGAGCGCTGAAGCTTTCTTT. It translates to CASSPRDRGEASAEAFF.